Below, 18 T cell receptor beta chains from the same sample are listed, as sequenced in a study of CD8 T cells in Susac syndrome. The authors reverse transcribed 0.5 to 1 ug RNA with random hexamers. MiXCR was run by TCRdb on the immunoSEQ multiplex PCR reads, yielding one entry per CDR3 protein. The table shows almost 450,000 distinct CDR3 sequences, with more than 70% occurring only once. Sequencing used CD8+ T cells from PBMCs. The receptors shown here come from a human donor with multiple sclerosis.

This chain uses TRBV5-4 with TRBJ2-7; 7 positions agree with TRBD2. V was clipped by 2 bases and J by 6 bases; unmatched bases: 8. Germline assignment: CDR1 SGHNT and CDR2 YYREEE (reference sequence). This CDR3 contains 14 residues. CDR3 in DNA: TGTGCCAGCAGCTTTTTGAGGGAGGGCCCCGAGCAGTACTTC. Encoded protein: CASSFLREGPEQYF. The full variable domain, with the rest looked up from reference TRBV5-4 and TRBJ2-7, is ETGVTQSPTHLIKTRGQQVTLRCSSQSGHNTVSWYQQALGQGPQFIFQYYREEENGRGNFPPRFSGLQFPNYSSELNVNALELDDSALYLCASSFLREGPEQYFGPGTRLTVT.

The genes are TRBV12-5 and TRBJ2-1; 10 nucleotides line up with TRBD2. V shed 4 bases, J shed 3 bases, and the junction held 6 bases outside the gene matches. The CDR3 has 16 residues. CDR1 and CDR2 (germline): LGHNT, FRNRAP. The CDR3, as DNA: TGTGCTAGTGGTTCGACCACTAGCGGGAACTACAATGAGCAGTTCTTC. This sequence encodes CASGSTTSGNYNEQFF.

This sequence joins TRBV19 and TRBJ1-1; the D gene is possibly TRBD1 (5 bases). Germline loops: CDR1 LNHDA, CDR2 SQIVND (reference sequence). The CDR3 is 13 amino acids. The V end lost 1 base, the J end lost 7 bases, and 10 bases lay between the germline ends. In nucleotides, the CDR3 is TGTGCCAGTAGTATAGCCGGGGGGAATGAAGCTTTCTTT. As protein: CASSIAGGNEAFF.

The chain recombines TRBV12-3 or TRBV12-4 with TRBJ1-4; no definite D call. Trimming took 0 bases from V and 10 from J, leaving 12 bases between them. The CDR3 runs to 14 residues. CDR3 amino acids: CASSLAIETRKLFF. As DNA, the CDR3 is TGTGCCAGCAGTTTAGCAATTGAAACCAGAAAACTGTTTTTT.

V and J are TRBV4-1 and TRBJ2-1, with no clear D. Trimming took 2 bases from V and 6 from J, leaving 8 bases between them. Germline V gene data show CDR1 as MGHRA and CDR2 as YSYEKL. The CDR3 extends over 13 amino acids. For the CDR3, the DNA is TGCGCCAGCAGCCAACCTTCTGGCAATGAGCAGTTCTTC. It yields the protein CASSQPSGNEQFF.

The V call is TRBV27, the J call TRBJ2-3; possible D gene TRBD1, 6 bases. The CDR3 runs 15 residues. The germline CDR1 and CDR2 sequences are MNHEY and SMNVEV (reference sequence). Trimming removed 5 bases at V and 5 bases at J, with 17 bases between. The CDR3 DNA reads as TGTGCCAGCAGTACCTACAACAGGGCCGGAGATACGCAGTATTTT. It is translated as CASSTYNRAGDTQYF.

The chain uses TRBV11-1 and TRBJ2-1, with TRBD2 matching over 7 bases. This CDR3 has 16 amino acids. V was clipped by 4 bases and J by 4 bases; unmatched bases: 10. CDR1 is SGHAT and CDR2 is FQDESV in the germline V gene (reference sequence). The DNA for the CDR3 is TGTGCCAGCAGCTCACAGACGGGGGGAAATTACAATGAGCAGTTCTTC. Translated, it gives CASSSQTGGNYNEQFF.

V is TRBV5-4 and J is TRBJ2-3, with 8 positions matching TRBD2. Trimming at V came to 1 base and at J to 2 bases, leaving 6 bases not matched to a gene. Germline assignment: CDR1 SGHNT and CDR2 YYREEE (reference sequence). This CDR3 region has 16 residues. Here the CDR3 DNA reads TGTGCCAGCAGCTTGCCCACTAGCGGCCACACAGATACGCAGTATTTT. Residues: CASSLPTSGHTDTQYF.

This clonotype occurred once. This rearrangement joins TRBV10-2 to TRBJ2-3; 7 bases are a match to TRBD2. The V gene's germline CDR1 is WSHSY and CDR2 SAAADI. V lost 0 bases and J lost 0; bases outside the gene matches: 6. This CDR3 region has 17 residues. The CDR3 DNA reads TGCGCCAGCAGTGAGTCCCACGGGGGGAGCAGCACAGATACGCAGTATTTT. Translating it yields CASSESHGGSSTDTQYF.

The J gene is TRBJ2-2, the V gene TRBV2; D uncertain. Germline-derived CDR1 and CDR2 are SNHLY and FYNNEI. Trimming pared 1 base from V and 5 bases from J, leaving 11 bases between. The CDR3 sequence is 15 residues long. The CDR3 sequence is CASSEVGDYTGELFF. Written as DNA, the CDR3 is TGTGCCAGCAGTGAAGTTGGGGATTATACCGGGGAGCTGTTTTTT.

V gene TRBV20-1 combines with J gene TRBJ2-5, with D uncertain. The CDR3 runs to 14 residues. Looked up from germline, CDR1 is DFQATT and CDR2 is SNEGSKA (reference sequence). V was pared by 0 bases and J by 0 bases, with 8 bases between. The CDR3 region has the DNA TGCAGTGCTAGAGATCATAGAGACCAAGAGACCCAGTACTTC. This gives the protein CSARDHRDQETQYF.

CDR3 DNA sequence: TGTGCCTGGAGTGTACATGAACTCGAGGACAATGAGCAGTTCTTC. It encodes CAWSVHELEDNEQFF. The chain joins TRBV30 to TRBJ2-1; D is unclear. V dropped 0 bases and J dropped 5 bases, with 14 bases sitting between them. Germline V lookup: CDR1 GTSNPN, CDR2 SVGIG (reference sequence). The CDR3 extends over 15 amino acids.

The rearrangement joins TRBV9 to TRBJ1-1; TRBD1 might be the D (6 bases). The CDR3 runs 15 residues. CDR1 SGDLS and CDR2 YYNGEE come from the germline V gene. V lost 0 bases and J lost 2, with 11 bases in between. CDR3 sequence (DNA): TGTGCCAGCAGCGTAGGGTCAGGGGATAACACTGAAGCTTTCTTT. It encodes CASSVGSGDNTEAFF.

The chain combines TRBV14 with TRBJ2-1; D not resolved. This CDR3 comprises 12 residues. Germline V gives CDR1 SGHDN, CDR2 FVKESK. As DNA, the CDR3 is TGTGCTTCGGGTGGCACATACAATGAGCAGTTCTTC. Translation gives CASGGTYNEQFF.

The V call is TRBV28, the J call TRBJ1-1, with 9 bases lining up with TRBD1. Germline V gene lookup returns CDR1 MDHEN and CDR2 SYDVKM. Trimming removed 4 bases from V and 6 bases from J; junction bases left unmatched: 9. This CDR3 region has 15 residues. CDR3 in DNA: TGTGCCAGCAGTTCCCGGACAGGGGTTGGAGCTGAAGCTTTCTTT. Its protein is CASSSRTGVGAEAFF. The entire variable domain, with the rest obtained from reference TRBV28 and TRBJ1-1, is as follows: DVKVTQSSRYLVKRTGEKVFLECVQDMDHENMFWYRQDPGLGLRLIYFSYDVKMKEKGDIPEGYSVSREKKERFSLILESASTNQTSMYLCASSSRTGVGAEAFFGQGTRLTVV.

CDR3 loop: CASSHLLDRVTEAFF. The CDR3 DNA reads as TGTGCCAGCAGTCACCTTCTGGACAGGGTTACTGAAGCTTTCTTT. This chain uses TRBV3-1 with TRBJ1-1, with 8 nucleotides matching TRBD1. Germline V gene lookup returns CDR1 LGHDT and CDR2 YNNKEL (reference sequence). The V gene end was trimmed by 6 bases and the J gene end by 5 bases; junction bases not matched to a gene: 11. The CDR3 runs 15 residues.

On this clonotype itself: An end of the junction differs from the germline gene, which may be a read error. This chain joins TRBV19 and TRBJ1-5; 9 bases agree with TRBD1. Looked up from germline, CDR1 is LNHDA and CDR2 is SQIVND (reference sequence). The CDR3 covers 12 residues. The CDR3 nucleotides read TGTGCCAGTAGTAGCCGGGACAGGGCTAGGAATTTT. This sequence encodes CASSSRDRARNF.

J is TRBJ2-7 and V is TRBV3-1; 7 bases are shared with TRBD2. The CDR3 sequence is 15 residues long. The germline CDR1 and CDR2 sequences are LGHDT and YNNKEL (reference sequence). V dropped 4 bases and J dropped 2; count of bases not matched to a gene: 8. The CDR3 sequence is CASSLVGAGTYEQYF. The CDR3 DNA reads TGTGCCAGCAGCCTTGTCGGAGCGGGGACCTACGAGCAGTACTTC.